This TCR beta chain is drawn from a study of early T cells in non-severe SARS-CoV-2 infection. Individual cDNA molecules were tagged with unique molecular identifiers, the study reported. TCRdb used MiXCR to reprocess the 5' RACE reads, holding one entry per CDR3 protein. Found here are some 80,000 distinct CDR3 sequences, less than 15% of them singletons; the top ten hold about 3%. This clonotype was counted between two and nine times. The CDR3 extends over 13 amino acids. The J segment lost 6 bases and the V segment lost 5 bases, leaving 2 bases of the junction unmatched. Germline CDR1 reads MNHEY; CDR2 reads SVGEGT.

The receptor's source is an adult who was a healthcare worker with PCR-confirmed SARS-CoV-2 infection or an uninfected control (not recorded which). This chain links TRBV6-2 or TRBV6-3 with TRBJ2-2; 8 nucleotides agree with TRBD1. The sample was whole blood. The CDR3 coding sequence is TGTGCCAGCAGTGGACAGGGAGCCGGGGAGCTGTTTTTT. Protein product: CASSGQGAGELFF.